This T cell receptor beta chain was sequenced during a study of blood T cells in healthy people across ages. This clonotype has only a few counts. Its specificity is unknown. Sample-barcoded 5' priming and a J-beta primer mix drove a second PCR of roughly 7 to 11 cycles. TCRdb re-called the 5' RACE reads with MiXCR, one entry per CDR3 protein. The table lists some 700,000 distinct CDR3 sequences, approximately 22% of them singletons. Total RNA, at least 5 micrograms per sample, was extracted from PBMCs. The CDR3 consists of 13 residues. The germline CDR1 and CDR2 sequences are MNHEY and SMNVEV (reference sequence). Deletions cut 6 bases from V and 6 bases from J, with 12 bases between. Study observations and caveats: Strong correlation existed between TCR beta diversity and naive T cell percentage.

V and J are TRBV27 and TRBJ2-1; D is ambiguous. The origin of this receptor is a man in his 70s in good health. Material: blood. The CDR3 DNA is TGTGCCAGCAGGTTAAGTGCGGCCAATGAGCAGTTCTTC. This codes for CASRLSAANEQFF.